The text below deals with one TCR beta chain. This entry comes from a study of T-cell reconstitution after alpha-beta-depleted transplantation in children. The germline CDR1 and CDR2 sequences are SGHVS and FQNEAQ. The CDR3 covers 15 residues. The germline V and J ends were trimmed by 5 bases and 0 bases, with 14 bases remaining between them. TCRbeta library preparation incorporated unique molecular identifiers. TCRdb analysed the PCR reads with MiXCR anew, one entry per CDR3 protein. In the table there are around 370,000 distinct CDR3 sequences, about a tenth of which are singletons. This chain connects TRBV7-8 to TRBJ2-7; the D call may be TRBD1 or TRBD2 (5 bases each). The TCR sequence derives from a human donor who donated a stem cell graft to a child with acute lymphoblastic leukemia. The sample consisted of PBMCs from the stem cell graft donor, taken from the stem cell graft. The CDR3 protein is CASSPGLLSSYEQYF. In DNA, the CDR3 is TGTGCCAGCAGCCCGGGGCTCCTGAGCTCCTACGAGCAGTACTTC.